The next 20 T cell receptor beta chains were all read from a single sample in a study of T cells in Graves' hyperthyroidism and ophthalmopathy (dated by TCRdb to between 2017 and 2020). Library preparation employed multiplex PCR. This sample was sequenced with an Illumina HiSeq 2000. Amplification of TCR beta CDR3 regions was carried out from RNA transcripts. The TCR CDR3 was subjected to a first round of RT-PCR using the HTBI primer set and the Qiagen OneStep RT-PCR kit. The public reads were run again by TCRdb, first through fastp at Q25 and then through MiXCR, and only productive beta chains were kept. Rows are unified per CDR3 protein, each entry keeping the most common DNA and genes. Across this sample there are about 560,000 distinct CDR3 sequences, with around 15% seen only once. More than 11% of the sample comes from the top ten. What was sequenced was blood. All receptors derive from a middle-aged woman with Graves' hyperthyroidism.

This chain joins TRBV6-2 or TRBV6-3 and TRBJ1-1; TRBD1 matches at 7 bases. Germline trimming cut 6 bases from V and 6 bases from J; bases unmatched to any gene: 10. The CDR3 has 14 amino acids. The V gene's germline CDR1 is MNHEY and CDR2 SVGEGT. The DNA of the CDR3 is TGTGCCAGCAGGGTGGGACAGAACATCCCTGAAGCTTTCTTT. This codes for CASRVGQNIPEAFF.

This clonotype was detected ten times or more. The genes are TRBV7-2 and TRBJ2-5; D is unresolved. The germline CDR1 and CDR2 sequences are SGHTA and FQGNSA. V was cut by 5 bases and J by 5 bases, with 18 bases left in between. This CDR3 is built from 15 residues. The CDR3 reads CASSPNELRGETQYF. The CDR3 nucleotides are TGTGCCAGCAGCCCAAACGAGCTTCGTGGCGAGACCCAGTACTTC. Drawing the rest from reference TRBV7-2 and TRBJ2-5, the complete variable domain is GAGVSQSPSNKVTEKGKDVELRCDPISGHTALYWYRQSLGQGLEFLIYFQGNSAPDKSGLPSDRFSAERTGGSVSTLTIQRTQQEDSAVYLCASSPNELRGETQYFGPGTRLLVL.

The table lists this clonotype with many counts. The V gene is TRBV5-1, the J gene TRBJ1-2; TRBD1 is a possible D gene (6 bases). V lost 1 base to trimming and J lost 1 base, with 11 bases between them. CDR1 is SGHRS, CDR2 YFSETQ, per germline. The CDR3 contains 15 residues. The chain's CDR3 is CASSLQADSNYGYTF. CDR3 DNA sequence: TGCGCCAGCAGCTTGCAAGCGGACAGTAACTATGGCTACACCTTC.

The sample holds a few counts of this clonotype. This chain links TRBV11-2 with TRBJ1-2; TRBD1 agrees at 8 bases. V lost 5 bases to trimming and J lost 4 bases; unmatched junction nucleotides: 6. This CDR3 region has 14 residues. Germline V gene sequence: CDR1 SGHAT, CDR2 FQNNGV. The CDR3 coding sequence is TGTGCCAGCAGCCAGGACAGGGTGTCCTATGGCTACACCTTC. This translates into CASSQDRVSYGYTF.

The CDR3 protein is CASSSQSGTVISGNTIYF. The DNA for the CDR3 is TGTGCCAGCAGCTCCCAAAGCGGGACCGTTATCTCTGGAAACACCATATATTTT. The genes are TRBV7-9 and TRBJ1-3; D perhaps matches TRBD1 (5 bases). The CDR3 loop spans 18 amino acids. V dropped 4 bases and J dropped 0 bases, with 19 bases sitting between them. CDR1 and CDR2 (germline): SEHNR, FQNEAQ (reference sequence).

In this sample, this clonotype turned up many times. The V gene is TRBV18, the J gene TRBJ2-7, with D perhaps matching TRBD1 or TRBD2 (6 bases each). This CDR3 has 15 amino acids. Germline assignment: CDR1 KGHSH and CDR2 LQKENI. Trimming took off 1 base at V and 3 bases at J, with 13 bases between the two ends. The CDR3 DNA follows: TGTGCCAGCTCACCACGCGAAGGGGGGTACTACGAGCAGTACTTC. Protein product: CASSPREGGYYEQYF.

The V and J genes are TRBV7-3 and TRBJ1-5; D not resolved. This CDR3 spans 20 amino acids. V was pared by 3 bases and J by 0 bases, with 24 bases between. The germline CDR1 and CDR2 sequences are SGHTA and FQGTGA. The CDR3 DNA reads TGTGCCAGCAGCTTCCTCGTTTCCGGACCACACACGTATAGCAATCAGCCCCAGCATTTT. Amino acids: CASSFLVSGPHTYSNQPQHF.

This clonotype was picked up a small number of times. The J gene is TRBJ1-3, the V gene TRBV10-1; no definite D call. The CDR3 runs 13 residues. Germline loops: CDR1 WNHNN, CDR2 SYGVQD (reference sequence). V lost 6 bases, J lost 4 bases, and 10 bases lay in between. CDR3 sequence reads: CASRAGSGNTIYF. CDR3 DNA: TGCGCCAGCAGAGCCGGATCGGGAAACACCATATATTTT.

At least ten counts were recorded for this clonotype. The chain recombines TRBV11-2 with TRBJ2-1; 14 nucleotides match TRBD2. CDR1 and CDR2 from the germline V gene are SGHAT and FQNNGV. The CDR3 covers 16 residues. The junction had 1 base not matched to a gene; V was cut back by 1 base and J by 5 bases. CDR3 in amino acids: CASSLGGLAGDNEQFF. CDR3 nucleotide sequence: TGTGCCAGCAGCTTAGGGGGACTAGCGGGAGACAATGAGCAGTTCTTC.

The V call is TRBV15, the J call TRBJ2-1; 14 nucleotides align to TRBD2. The length of the CDR3 is 18 residues. J gave up 9 bases and V 1 base, and 11 bases lay outside the gene matches. Germline CDR1 LNHNV, CDR2 YYDKDF (reference sequence). CDR3 in DNA: TGTGCCACCAGCAGAGGAGGAGTGACTAGCGGGAGGGTACGTGAGCAGTTCTTC. Residues: CATSRGGVTSGRVREQFF.

On this clonotype: A clone one base away is much larger, so this may be a read error. V gene TRBV28 combines with J gene TRBJ2-3; no firm D call. Trimming left V 8 bases short and J 2 bases short, with 14 bases between. CDR3 length equals 14 residues. In germline, CDR1 is MDHEN, CDR2 SYDVKM. The CDR3 reads CASGLRALTDTQYF. The CDR3 nucleotides read TGTGCCAGCGGCTTAAGGGCCCTCACAGATACGCAGTATTTT.

At least ten counts were recorded for this clonotype. The J gene is TRBJ1-5, the V gene TRBV20-1; unclear D gene. Germline CDR1 and CDR2: DFQATT and SNEGSKA (reference sequence). V was cut by 1 base and J by 7 bases, with 26 bases left in between. This CDR3 is 18 amino acids long. The CDR3 region is CSARVPFSQPGRGQPQHF. DNA of the CDR3: TGCAGTGCTAGAGTTCCCTTTTCTCAACCGGGCCGCGGACAGCCCCAGCATTTT.

This clonotype was picked up many times. V gene TRBV3-1 combines with J gene TRBJ2-2; TRBD1 is a possible D gene (6 bases). V lost 1 base and J 4 bases, leaving 10 bases between the germline ends. The CDR3 consists of 15 residues. Germline loops: CDR1 LGHDT, CDR2 YNNKEL (reference sequence). This CDR3 is CASSQGQVLTGELFF. Here the CDR3 DNA reads TGTGCCAGCAGCCAAGGACAGGTTCTCACCGGGGAGCTGTTTTTT.

Ten or more counts support this clonotype. The chain couples TRBV18 to TRBJ2-7; either TRBD1 or TRBD2 may supply D (5 bases each). Germline V gives CDR1 KGHSH, CDR2 LQKENI. Trimming left V 6 bases short and J 0 bases short, with 15 bases between. This CDR3 contains 15 residues. In DNA, the CDR3 is TGTGCCAGCTCCCAAGGGACCGAGAGCTCCTACGAGCAGTACTTC. It is translated as CASSQGTESSYEQYF.

This clonotype was seen many times. The chain links TRBV7-6 to TRBJ2-1; possible D gene TRBD1, 5 bases. Per germline, CDR1 SGHVS and CDR2 FNYEAQ. The CDR3 is made up of 13 amino acids. The V and J ends lost 3 bases and 2 bases respectively, with 5 bases between them. CDR3 nucleotide sequence: TGTGCCAGCAGCTTCAGGGCCTACAATGAGCAGTTCTTC. Protein product: CASSFRAYNEQFF.

This chain joins TRBV20-1 and TRBJ2-5; TRBD1 agrees at 9 bases. V gave up 6 bases and J gave up 5 bases; unmatched junction bases: 10. The CDR3 sequence is 14 residues long. Germline CDR1 reads DFQATT; CDR2 reads SNEGSKA (reference sequence). The CDR3 region is CSAQIQGARETQYF. DNA of the CDR3: TGCAGTGCCCAAATACAGGGGGCGAGGGAGACCCAGTACTTC.

This clonotype was recorded a few times. V usage is TRBV19 and J usage is TRBJ1-2; 8 nucleotides agree with TRBD1. CDR3 length equals 14 residues. V dropped 8 bases and J dropped 4; count of bases not matched to a gene: 9. Germline V lookup: CDR1 LNHDA, CDR2 SQIVND (reference sequence). The CDR3 region is CASDRGGSAYGYTF. The CDR3 DNA reads as TGTGCCAGTGACAGGGGTGGCAGTGCCTATGGCTACACCTTC.

This clonotype was seen ten or more times. V and J are TRBV2 and TRBJ1-2; the match to TRBD1 covers 8 bases. Trimming took 9 bases from V and 8 from J; bases not matched to a gene: 14. This CDR3 contains 14 residues. Germline V gene sequence: CDR1 SNHLY, CDR2 FYNNEI. Here the CDR3 DNA reads TGTGCCAGTAAAGGAGCTTCAGGGGGCGTGGGCTACACCTTC. Amino acids: CASKGASGGVGYTF.

The J gene is TRBJ1-3, the V gene TRBV6-1, with TRBD1 matching over 7 bases. The germline V gene encodes CDR1 MNHNS and CDR2 SASEGT. Losses at the gene ends were 6 bases for V and 0 bases for J; bases not matched to a gene: 2. This CDR3 is built from 14 residues. The CDR3 DNA sequence: TGTGCCAGCAGGACAGGGATCTCTGGAAACACCATATATTTT. Its translation: CASRTGISGNTIYF.

The chain carries TRBV10-3 and TRBJ1-2; TRBD1 is a possible D gene (5 bases). Germline CDR1 reads ENHRY; CDR2 reads SYGVKD. V lost 2 bases to trimming and J lost 8 bases, with 12 bases between them. There are 13 residues in the CDR3. The CDR3 is CAISEQGSKGYTF. The DNA of the CDR3 is TGTGCCATCAGTGAGCAGGGCTCTAAGGGCTACACCTTC.